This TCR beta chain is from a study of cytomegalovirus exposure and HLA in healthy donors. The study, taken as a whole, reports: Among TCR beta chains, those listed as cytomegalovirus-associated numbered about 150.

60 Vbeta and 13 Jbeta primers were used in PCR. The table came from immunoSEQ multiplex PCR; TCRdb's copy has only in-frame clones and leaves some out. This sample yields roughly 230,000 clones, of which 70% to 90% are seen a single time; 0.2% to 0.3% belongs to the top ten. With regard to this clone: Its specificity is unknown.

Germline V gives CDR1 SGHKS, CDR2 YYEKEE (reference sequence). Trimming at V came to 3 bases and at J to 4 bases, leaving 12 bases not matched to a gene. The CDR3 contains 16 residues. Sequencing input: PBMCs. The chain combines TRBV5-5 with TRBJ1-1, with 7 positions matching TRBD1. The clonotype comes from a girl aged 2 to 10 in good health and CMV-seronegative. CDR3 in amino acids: CASSSSRATGLTEAFF. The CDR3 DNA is TGTGCCAGCAGCTCCTCCCGCGCGACAGGGCTCACTGAAGCTTTCTTT.